This is a list of T cell receptor beta chains from one sample in a study of radiation and T cells in renal cell carcinoma. Assay used: immunoSEQ multiplex PCR; TCRdb lists only in-frame clones, some missing. This sample has just over 95,000 clones, with approximately 86% found just once. The sample consisted of blood, taken from a patient whose treatment included radiotherapy and nephrectomy. The source is a man aged 45-60 years with renal cell carcinoma. Each CDR3 is given with its conserved first and last residue. A D gene is named only where the DNA matches it firmly. Size is stated for part of the rows, as once, few or many counts, or as a class when the clone is expanded.

DNA: TGTGCCAGCAGTCGCGCAGGGATCTCCTACGAGCAGTACTTC
CDR3: CASSRAGISYEQYF
V: TRBV19
size: NA
J: TRBJ2-7
D: NA

DNA: TGTGCCAGCAGTGAAGCGCCACTCTTTAGCGGGGACTACGAGCAGTACTTC
CDR3: CASSEAPLFSGDYEQYF
V: TRBV2
size: NA
J: TRBJ2-7
D: TRBD2

DNA: TGCGCCAGCAGCACTCCGACTAGCGGGACATATACGCAGTATTTT
CDR3: CASSTPTSGTYTQYF
V: TRBV5-1
size: NA
J: TRBJ2-3
D: TRBD2

DNA: TGCGCCAGGGCCGGGGAGCTGTTTTTT
CDR3: CARAGELFF
V: TRBV10-1
size: NA
J: TRBJ2-2
D: NA

DNA: TGCGCCAGCAGTCAGCTGGGAGAGACCCAGTACTTC
CDR3: CASSQLGETQYF
V: TRBV23-1
size: NA
J: TRBJ2-5
D: NA

DNA: TGTGCCAGCAGTGAACGTAGCGGGACGAACAATGAGCAGTTCTTC
CDR3: CASSERSGTNNEQFF
V: TRBV6-1
size: NA
J: TRBJ2-1
D: TRBD2

DNA: TGCGCCAGCAGCCAAGAGGGGGCTAATGAAAAACTGTTTTTT
CDR3: CASSQEGANEKLFF
V: TRBV4-3
size: NA
J: TRBJ1-4
D: NA

DNA: TGCGCCAGCAGCTTGACAGGGGGCTCGGGGATGGCTTTCTTT
CDR3: CASSLTGGSGMAFF
V: TRBV5-1
size: NA
J: TRBJ1-1
D: TRBD1

DNA: TGTGCCAGCAGCTCGGGACTAGCGACGGTCACCGGGGAGCTGTTTTTT
CDR3: CASSSGLATVTGELFF
V: TRBV7-9
size: NA
J: TRBJ2-2
D: TRBD2

DNA: TGTGCCAGCAGCCCTAGAGTACGGGAATTAAACACTGAAGCTTTCTTT
CDR3: CASSPRVRELNTEAFF
V: TRBV27
size: once
J: TRBJ1-1
D: NA

DNA: TGTGCCAGCAGTGAACTAGGACTAGCGGGAGGGTACAATGAGCAGTTCTTC
CDR3: CASSELGLAGGYNEQFF
V: TRBV6-4
size: NA
J: TRBJ2-1
D: TRBD2

DNA: TGTGCCAGCAGTGAACATCAGAACACTGAAGCTTTCTTT
CDR3: CASSEHQNTEAFF
V: TRBV6-1
size: NA
J: TRBJ1-1
D: NA

DNA: TGTGCCAGCAGTTCGGGTAACAGGGGGTTCGACAATGAGCAGTTCTTC
CDR3: CASSSGNRGFDNEQFF
V: TRBV7-3
size: NA
J: TRBJ2-1
D: TRBD1

DNA: TGTGCCACCACAGGTGGGGGGGTTGGAGATACGCAGTATTTT
CDR3: CATTGGGVGDTQYF
V: TRBV15
size: NA
J: TRBJ2-3
D: TRBD2

DNA: TGCAGTGGTGGGGGAGAGACCCAGTACTTC
CDR3: CSGGGETQYF
V: TRBV20-1
size: once
J: TRBJ2-5
D: NA

DNA: TGTGCCAGCGGGAGGCTTCTCTTCACTGAAGCTTTCTTT
CDR3: CASGRLLFTEAFF
V: TRBV6-6
size: NA
J: TRBJ1-1
D: NA

DNA: TGTGCCAGCAGCCCACAGATCAGCTCCTACAATGAGCAGTTCTTC
CDR3: CASSPQISSYNEQFF
V: TRBV7-2
size: NA
J: TRBJ2-1
D: NA

DNA: TGTGCCAGCAGTCCACAAGTGGGGGTCGAAGCTTTCTTT
CDR3: CASSPQVGVEAFF
V: TRBV6-1
size: NA
J: TRBJ1-1
D: NA

DNA: TGCGCCAGCAGCCAAGCTACAGGGGGAGGCTACACCTTC
CDR3: CASSQATGGGYTF
V: TRBV4-3
size: NA
J: TRBJ1-2
D: TRBD1

DNA: TGTGCCAGCAGCATCAACCAGGGGCAAGAAGAGACCCAGTACTTC
CDR3: CASSINQGQEETQYF
V: TRBV7-6
size: NA
J: TRBJ2-5
D: NA

DNA: TGTGCCAGCAGCTTAGTTCTGGGCGGGACGGTTACAGATACGCAGTATTTT
CDR3: CASSLVLGGTVTDTQYF
V: TRBV7-6
size: NA
J: TRBJ2-3
D: NA

DNA: TGCGCCAGCAGCCAAGAATCCCCTGCGGGAAGCAATCAGCCCCAGCATTTT
CDR3: CASSQESPAGSNQPQHF
V: TRBV4-1
size: NA
J: TRBJ1-5
D: NA

DNA: TGTGCCAGCAGCTTGGGTGGGCAGGGGACTAGGGGCAATCAGCCCCAGCATTTT
CDR3: CASSLGGQGTRGNQPQHF
V: TRBV5-4
size: NA
J: TRBJ1-5
D: NA

DNA: TGTGCCTGGACGCGACAAGAGACCCAGTACTTC
CDR3: CAWTRQETQYF
V: TRBV30
size: NA
J: TRBJ2-5
D: NA

DNA: TGCGCCAGCAGCCAAGATTGGGGAACTAGCGGGGGGGCCCTTTGGCAGTTCTTC
CDR3: CASSQDWGTSGGALWQFF
V: TRBV4-3
size: NA
J: TRBJ2-1
D: TRBD2

DNA: TGTGCCAGCAGCTTATTCTTGAGGGGGACAGATACGCAGTATTTT
CDR3: CASSLFLRGTDTQYF
V: TRBV7-9
size: NA
J: TRBJ2-3
D: NA

DNA: TGTGCCAGCAGTGAATCAAAGGGGGCGCGCGGCTACACCTTC
CDR3: CASSESKGARGYTF
V: TRBV2
size: NA
J: TRBJ1-2
D: TRBD1

DNA: TGTGCCAGCAGTTACAGCGGGGGCACAGATACGCAGTATTTT
CDR3: CASSYSGGTDTQYF
V: TRBV6-5
size: NA
J: TRBJ2-3
D: TRBD2

DNA: TGTGCCAGCAGCCAAGAGGTAGTGGGGACAGGCAATGAAAAACTGTTTTTT
CDR3: CASSQEVVGTGNEKLFF
V: TRBV4-2
size: few
J: TRBJ1-4
D: TRBD1

DNA: TGTGCCAGCGGGACTCAACAGGGCACTGAAGCTTTCTTT
CDR3: CASGTQQGTEAFF
V: TRBV7-2
size: NA
J: TRBJ1-1
D: NA

DNA: TGCGCCAGCAGCTTGCTGGGACAGACCTGGGGCTACACCTTC
CDR3: CASSLLGQTWGYTF
V: TRBV5-1
size: NA
J: TRBJ1-2
D: TRBD1

DNA: TGTGCCAGCAGCCCCCAAGGAGTTTTGCAGAATGAGCAGTTCTTC
CDR3: CASSPQGVLQNEQFF
V: TRBV5-4
size: NA
J: TRBJ2-1
D: NA

DNA: TGCAGCGTTGAAGACAGGGGGACGACCTACGAGCAGTACTTC
CDR3: CSVEDRGTTYEQYF
V: TRBV29-1
size: NA
J: TRBJ2-7
D: TRBD1

DNA: TGCGCCAGCAGCTTGGCCCCCGGGACAGGGGGCATGGAGACCCAGTACTTC
CDR3: CASSLAPGTGGMETQYF
V: TRBV5-1
size: NA
J: TRBJ2-5
D: TRBD1

DNA: TGTGCCAGTAGTGCGAGGGTCGGGTCCTACGAGCAGTACTTC
CDR3: CASSARVGSYEQYF
V: TRBV19
size: once
J: TRBJ2-7
D: NA

DNA: TGCGCCAGCAGGCACGACAATGAGCAGTTCTTC
CDR3: CASRHDNEQFF
V: TRBV5-1
size: NA
J: TRBJ2-1
D: NA

DNA: TGTGCCAGCAGTCCGACTAGCTCCTACGAGCAGTACTTC
CDR3: CASSPTSSYEQYF
V: TRBV7-9
size: NA
J: TRBJ2-7
D: NA

DNA: TGTGCCTGGAGTGTACAATGGGACAGGAAACATGAAAAACTGTTTTTT
CDR3: CAWSVQWDRKHEKLFF
V: TRBV30
size: few
J: TRBJ1-4
D: TRBD1

DNA: TGCGCCAGCAGCCAAGAGAGGGGCCTCTCTGGAAACACCATATATTTT
CDR3: CASSQERGLSGNTIYF
V: TRBV4-1
size: once
J: TRBJ1-3
D: NA

DNA: TGTGCCAGCAGCTTAGCTCAGGGTGCTAACTATGGCTACACCTTC
CDR3: CASSLAQGANYGYTF
V: TRBV7-8
size: NA
J: TRBJ1-2
D: NA

DNA: TGTGCCAGCACCATAAGACAAGCTCTTAACACCGGGGAGCTGTTTTTT
CDR3: CASTIRQALNTGELFF
V: TRBV11-2
size: NA
J: TRBJ2-2
D: NA

DNA: TGTGCCAGTAGTATGGCCGAAGGAGGGAACACTGAAGCTTTCTTT
CDR3: CASSMAEGGNTEAFF
V: TRBV19
size: NA
J: TRBJ1-1
D: NA

DNA: TGTGCCAGCAGCAAATCCTCGACAGGGCGAGGGCAGCCCCAGCATTTT
CDR3: CASSKSSTGRGQPQHF
V: TRBV21-1
size: NA
J: TRBJ1-5
D: NA

DNA: TGTGCCAGCAGCTCCCAGGGGGCGGAGGAGACCCAGTACTTC
CDR3: CASSSQGAEETQYF
V: TRBV7-9
size: NA
J: TRBJ2-5
D: TRBD1

DNA: TGTGCCAGCAGCTTGGGCCAGGGGATCTCCGAGCAGTACTTC
CDR3: CASSLGQGISEQYF
V: TRBV7-2
size: NA
J: TRBJ2-7
D: NA

DNA: TGTGCCAGCAGCTTCGCCCCTAATGAAAAACTGTTTTTT
CDR3: CASSFAPNEKLFF
V: TRBV5-5
size: NA
J: TRBJ1-4
D: NA

DNA: TGTGCCAGCAGCTTGGAAAGTCGCACCGGGGAGCTGTTTTTT
CDR3: CASSLESRTGELFF
V: TRBV5-4
size: once
J: TRBJ2-2
D: NA